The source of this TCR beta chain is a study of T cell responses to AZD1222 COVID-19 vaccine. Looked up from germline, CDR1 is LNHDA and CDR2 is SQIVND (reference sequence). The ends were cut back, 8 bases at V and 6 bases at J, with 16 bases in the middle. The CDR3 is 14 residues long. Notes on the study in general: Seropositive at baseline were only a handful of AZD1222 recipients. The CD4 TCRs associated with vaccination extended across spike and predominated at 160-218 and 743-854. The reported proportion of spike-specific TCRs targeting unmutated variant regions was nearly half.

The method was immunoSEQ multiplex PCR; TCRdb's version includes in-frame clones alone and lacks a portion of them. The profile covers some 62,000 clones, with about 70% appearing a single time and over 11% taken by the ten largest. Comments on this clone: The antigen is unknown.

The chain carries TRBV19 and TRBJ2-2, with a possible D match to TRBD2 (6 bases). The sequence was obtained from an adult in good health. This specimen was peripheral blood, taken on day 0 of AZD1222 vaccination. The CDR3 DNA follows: TGTGCCAGTCTGGACCCCGGCGGGGCCGGGGAGCTGTTTTTT. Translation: CASLDPGGAGELFF.